A single sample gave rise to the 25 T cell receptor beta chains below, sequenced in a study of blood T cells in healthy people across ages. It was with a sample-barcoded 5' primer and a J-beta primer mix that a second PCR of roughly 7 to 12 cycles was run. MiXCR, run by TCRdb on the 5' RACE reads, gives a single entry per CDR3 protein. The table lists 700,000 to 1,000,000 distinct CDR3 sequences, under 45% of them singletons. The sequenced sample consisted of blood. The receptors originated from a man aged 60 to 75 in good health.

CDR3 bases: TGTGCCAGCAGCGCTAGCGGGGAGCTACACTACAATGAGCAGTACTTC. Residues: CASSASGELHYNEQYF. The chain carries TRBV9 and TRBJ2-7, with TRBD2 matching 9 bases. This CDR3 spans 16 amino acids. V was pared by 3 bases and J by 7 bases, with 14 bases of the junction left unmatched. Per germline, CDR1 SGDLS and CDR2 YYNGEE.

This clonotype was seen only a few times. The chain recombines TRBV27 with TRBJ2-5, with D perhaps TRBD2 (6 bases). The J call may be faulty, since TRBJ2-7 better matches the DNA end. The CDR3 runs 14 residues. Germline CDR1 and CDR2: MNHEY and SMNVEV (reference sequence). The CDR3 nucleotides read TGTGCCAGCAGTCACACCTTTGGAGGGAACGAGCAGTACTTC. Translation: CASSHTFGGNEQYF.

The genes are TRBV6-1 and TRBJ2-3, with D unresolved. Trimming took off 1 base at V and 4 bases at J, with 9 bases between the two ends. Germline V gene data show CDR1 as MNHNS and CDR2 as SASEGT. The length of the CDR3 is 14 residues. In nucleotides, the CDR3 is TGTGCCAGCAGTGAAGTCAGCCGGGCAGATACGCAGTATTTT. Translated: CASSEVSRADTQYF.

The chain uses TRBV5-1 and TRBJ2-5; TRBD2 matches at 9 bases. J was trimmed by 0 bases and V by 2 bases; bases with no gene match: 2. CDR1 and CDR2 (germline): SGHRS, YFSETQ. The CDR3 sequence is 15 residues long. CDR3 bases: TGCGCCAGCAGCTTTAGCGGGGGCAACCAAGAGACCCAGTACTTC. Protein: CASSFSGGNQETQYF.

This clonotype occurred a few times. The V gene is TRBV2, the J gene TRBJ2-1; D gene ambiguous. The V gene lost 7 bases and the J gene lost 0 bases, with 7 bases spanning the gap. The CDR3 has 13 amino acids. Germline lookup yields CDR1 SNHLY and CDR2 FYNNEI. The CDR3 region has the DNA TGTGCCAGCATATCAAGCTCCTACAATGAGCAGTTCTTC. Its protein is CASISSSYNEQFF.

A few counts support this clonotype. The chain is built from TRBV20-1 and TRBJ2-1; 9 nucleotides line up with TRBD2. V lost 0 bases, J lost 0 bases, and 6 bases stayed unmatched. Germline V CDR1 and CDR2: DFQATT, SNEGSKA (reference sequence). The CDR3 runs to 17 residues. The CDR3 loop is CSARESSGARSYNEQFF. The CDR3 region has the DNA TGCAGTGCTAGAGAGTCTAGCGGGGCCCGCTCCTACAATGAGCAGTTCTTC.

J is TRBJ1-1 and V is TRBV12-3 or TRBV12-4; no reliable D call. The ends were cut back, 1 base at V and 4 bases at J, with 10 bases in the middle. The CDR3 is 14 amino acids. CDR3: CASSLVRVCTEAFF. CDR3 coding DNA: TGTGCCAGCAGTTTAGTAAGGGTTTGCACTGAAGCTTTCTTT.

This clonotype was recorded a few times. The CDR3 loop reads CASSLPKKETQYF. The CDR3 DNA reads as TGTGCCAGCAGTTTACCGAAAAAAGAGACCCAGTACTTC. The V and J genes are TRBV12-3 or TRBV12-4 and TRBJ2-5; unclear D gene. Trimming removed 2 bases at V and 3 bases at J, with 7 bases between. This CDR3 contains 13 residues.

For this clonotype: One junction end does not reproduce the germline sequence, and a read error may be involved. The V gene is TRBV3-1, the J gene TRBJ2-2; TRBD2 is a possible D gene (5 bases). Germline V gene data show CDR1 as LGHDT and CDR2 as YNNKEL (reference sequence). This CDR3 contains 12 residues. The CDR3 DNA sequence: TGTGCCAGCAGCCTCCTAGCCGGGGAGCCGTTTTTT. This codes for CASSLLAGEPFF.

The V and J genes are TRBV12-3 or TRBV12-4 and TRBJ2-5, with TRBD1 matching 7 bases. CDR3 length: 15 residues. After removal of 6 bases from V and 5 bases from J, the junction contained 12 bases not matched to a gene. CDR3 protein: CASRLRQGSRETQYF. The DNA for the CDR3 is TGTGCCAGCAGGCTCAGACAGGGATCTCGGGAGACCCAGTACTTC.

The chain couples TRBV27 to TRBJ2-1; possibly TRBD1 for D (5 bases). CDR3 length: 13 residues. CDR1 is MNHEY, CDR2 SMNVEV, per germline (reference sequence). V dropped 5 bases and J dropped 8 bases, with 13 bases sitting between them. The CDR3 DNA reads TGTGCCAGCAGTGTTGCAGGGTCCCATGAGCAGTTCTTC. Encoded protein: CASSVAGSHEQFF.

As concerns this clonotype: At one boundary the junction diverges from the germline segment, which might be a read error. This chain links TRBV20-1 with TRBJ2-7; no reliable D call. The V gene's germline CDR1 is DFQATT and CDR2 SNEGSKA (reference sequence). The CDR3 extends over 13 amino acids. CDR3 in amino acids: CSALPRSPYKQYF. CDR3 nucleotide sequence: TGCAGTGCCCTGCCTAGGAGTCCCTACAAGCAGTACTTC.

The genes are TRBV20-1 and TRBJ2-7, with 8 bases identical to TRBD1. V was pared by 3 bases and J by 4 bases, with 8 bases of the junction left unmatched. This CDR3 is built from 14 residues. Germline CDR1 DFQATT, CDR2 SNEGSKA (reference sequence). The CDR3 is CSARPGTGNYEQYF. The CDR3 DNA reads as TGCAGTGCTAGGCCCGGGACAGGCAATTACGAGCAGTACTTC.

This clonotype was counted only a few times. This chain's CDR3 is CASSFSGSGGADEQYF. DNA for the CDR3: TGCGCCAGCAGCTTTTCCGGTAGCGGGGGGGCCGACGAGCAGTACTTC. V is TRBV5-1 and J is TRBJ2-7, with 11 bases matching TRBD2. This CDR3 region has 16 residues. With V trimmed by 2 bases and J by 5 bases, 9 bases remained unmatched. Germline CDR1 is SGHRS and CDR2 is YFSETQ. Looking up the rest from reference TRBV5-1 and TRBJ2-7 gives the full variable domain: KAGVTQTPRYLIKTRGQQVTLSCSPISGHRSVSWYQQTPGQGLQFLFEYFSETQRNKGNFPGRFSGRQFSNSRSEMNVSTLELGDSALYLCASSFSGSGGADEQYFGPGTRLTVT.

This clonotype was seen more than once but under ten times. The chain recombines TRBV10-3 with TRBJ1-5; TRBD1 might be the D (5 bases). The V gene lost 2 bases and the J gene lost 5 bases, with 13 bases spanning the gap. The CDR3 runs 15 residues. The V gene's germline CDR1 is ENHRY and CDR2 SYGVKD. The CDR3 region is CAISEDRDGYQPQHF. The CDR3 coding sequence is TGTGCCATCAGTGAGGACCGGGACGGCTATCAGCCCCAGCATTTT.

CDR3 protein: CAISEREPNTGELFF. The CDR3 nucleotides read TGTGCCATCAGTGAAAGAGAACCGAACACCGGGGAGCTGTTTTTT. The chain couples TRBV10-3 to TRBJ2-2; unclear D gene. V was pared by 3 bases and J by 0 bases, with 8 bases between. The CDR3 loop spans 15 amino acids. CDR1 and CDR2 from the germline V gene are ENHRY and SYGVKD.

In nucleotides, the CDR3 is TGTGCCAGCAGTTCTAACCGTTATGAGGGGGGAACCTACAATGAGCAGTACTTC. Amino acid sequence: CASSSNRYEGGTYNEQYF. The V and J genes are TRBV28 and TRBJ2-5; TRBD1 or TRBD2 may be the D gene (6 bases each). Germline V lookup: CDR1 MDHEN, CDR2 SYDVKM. The V end lost 4 bases, the J end lost 11 bases, and 32 bases lay between the germline ends. The CDR3 runs 18 residues. Full variable domain (rest looked up from reference TRBV28 and TRBJ2-5): DVKVTQSSRYLVKRTGEKVFLECVQDMDHENMFWYRQDPGLGLRLIYFSYDVKMKEKGDIPEGYSVSREKKERFSLILESASTNQTSMYLCASSSNRYEGGTYNEQYFGPGTRLLVL.

The V and J genes are TRBV11-2 and TRBJ2-1; the match to TRBD1 covers 9 bases. CDR1 is SGHAT and CDR2 is FQNNGV in the germline V gene. V trimming: 6 bases; J trimming: 2 bases; junction bases outside the gene matches: 5. CDR3 length: 15 amino acids. The CDR3 region is CASRQWDRAYNEQFF. The CDR3 nucleotides are TGTGCCAGCAGGCAGTGGGACAGGGCCTACAATGAGCAGTTCTTC.

The CDR3 coding sequence is TGTGCCAGCAGCCAAGCCTCCGGGGGCCCCCCGTTCTTC. Protein sequence: CASSQASGGPPFF. V usage is TRBV14 and J usage is TRBJ2-1; perhaps D is TRBD1 or TRBD2 (6 bases each). V gave up 1 base and J gave up 15 bases, with 16 bases separating them. From germline, CDR1 is SGHDN and CDR2 FVKESK. This CDR3 is 13 amino acids long. Filled out from reference TRBV14 and TRBJ2-1, the complete variable domain reads EAGVTQFPSHSVIEKGQTVTLRCDPISGHDNLYWYRRVMGKEIKFLLHFVKESKQDESGMPNNRFLAERTGGTYSTLKVQPAELEDSGVYFCASSQASGGPPFFGPGTRLTVL.

The chain has TRBV27 and TRBJ1-1; maybe TRBD1 (5 bases). The CDR3 length is 13 residues. The ends were cut back, 5 bases at V and 1 base at J, with 8 bases in the middle. The germline CDR1 and CDR2 sequences are MNHEY and SMNVEV (reference sequence). CDR3: CASSIRENTEAFF. The CDR3 DNA reads TGTGCCAGCAGTATCAGGGAGAACACTGAAGCTTTCTTT.

This chain uses TRBV30 with TRBJ2-2; TRBD2 is a possible D gene (6 bases). This CDR3 has 15 residues. Germline assignment: CDR1 GTSNPN and CDR2 SVGIG (reference sequence). Trimming shortened V by 0 bases and J by 2 bases, and 10 bases separated the two germline ends. CDR3 amino acids: CAWSVRGANTGELFF. DNA for the CDR3: TGTGCCTGGAGTGTACGCGGGGCCAACACCGGGGAGCTGTTTTTT.

This clonotype was detected many times. This chain joins TRBV12-3 or TRBV12-4 and TRBJ2-1, with 7 bases matching TRBD1. The CDR3 has 15 amino acids. With V trimmed by 6 bases and J by 3 bases, 8 bases remained unmatched. In DNA, the CDR3 is TGTGCCAGCAGGCCTCCGGGACAGTACTACAATGAGCAGTTCTTC. As protein: CASRPPGQYYNEQFF.

This clonotype was counted a few times. The gene calls are TRBV6-5 and TRBJ2-2; TRBD2 agrees at 8 bases. Germline-derived CDR1 and CDR2 are MNHEY and SVGAGI. The CDR3 contains 15 residues. Germline trimming cut 2 bases from V and 3 bases from J; bases unmatched to any gene: 2. DNA for the CDR3: TGTGCCAGCAGTTACGGCGGGGGGTACACCGGGGAGCTGTTTTTT. It specifies CASSYGGGYTGELFF.

This clonotype was counted between two and nine times. The chain recombines TRBV6-2 or TRBV6-3 with TRBJ2-1; no clear D. Trimming removed 6 bases at V and 4 bases at J, with 10 bases between. This CDR3 contains 13 residues. From germline, CDR1 is MNHEY and CDR2 SVGEGT. The DNA for the CDR3 is TGTGCCAGCAGCCAGACACCGTACAATGAGCAGTTCTTC. This gives the protein CASSQTPYNEQFF.

This chain connects TRBV25-1 to TRBJ2-7; 7 bases agree with TRBD1. The V gene end was trimmed by 4 bases and the J gene end by 5 bases; junction bases not matched to a gene: 8. Germline CDR1 is MGHDK and CDR2 is SYGVNS. The CDR3 sequence is 14 residues long. CDR3: CASSAHRGNDEQYF. The CDR3, as DNA: TGTGCCAGCAGTGCACACAGGGGAAACGACGAGCAGTACTTC.